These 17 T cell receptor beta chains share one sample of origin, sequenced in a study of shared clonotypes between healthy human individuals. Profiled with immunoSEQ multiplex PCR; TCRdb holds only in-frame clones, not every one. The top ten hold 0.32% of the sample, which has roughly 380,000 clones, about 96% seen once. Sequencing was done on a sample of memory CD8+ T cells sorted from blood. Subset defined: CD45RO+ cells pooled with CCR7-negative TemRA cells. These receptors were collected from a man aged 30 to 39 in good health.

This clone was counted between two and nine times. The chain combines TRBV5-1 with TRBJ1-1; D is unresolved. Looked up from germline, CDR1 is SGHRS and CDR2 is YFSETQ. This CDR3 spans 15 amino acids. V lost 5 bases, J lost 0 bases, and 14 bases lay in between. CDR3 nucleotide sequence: TGCGCCAGCAGGCGAGTCAGCTTCATGAACACTGAAGCTTTCTTT. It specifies CASRRVSFMNTEAFF.

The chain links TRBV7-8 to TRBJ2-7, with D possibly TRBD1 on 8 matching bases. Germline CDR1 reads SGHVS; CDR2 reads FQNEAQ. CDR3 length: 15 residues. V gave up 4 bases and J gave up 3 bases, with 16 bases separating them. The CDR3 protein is CASSYNRGGYYEQYF. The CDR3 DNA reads TGTGCCAGCAGCTATAACAGGGGGGGCTACTACGAGCAGTACTTC.

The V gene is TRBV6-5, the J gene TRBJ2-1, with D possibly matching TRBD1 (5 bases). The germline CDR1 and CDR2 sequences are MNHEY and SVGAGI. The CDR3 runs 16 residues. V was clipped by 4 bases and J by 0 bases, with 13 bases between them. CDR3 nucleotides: TGTGCCAGCAGTTTAAGGGGCGGTAGCTCCTACAATGAGCAGTTCTTC. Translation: CASSLRGGSSYNEQFF.

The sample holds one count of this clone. The CDR3 loop reads CASSPRSGYTF. In nucleotides, the CDR3 is TGTGCCAGCAGTCCACGGAGTGGCTACACCTTC. The rearrangement links TRBV2 to TRBJ1-2; unclear D gene. Trimming removed 5 bases from V and 7 bases from J, with 8 bases in between. Germline CDR1 and CDR2: SNHLY and FYNNEI. This CDR3 is built from 11 residues.

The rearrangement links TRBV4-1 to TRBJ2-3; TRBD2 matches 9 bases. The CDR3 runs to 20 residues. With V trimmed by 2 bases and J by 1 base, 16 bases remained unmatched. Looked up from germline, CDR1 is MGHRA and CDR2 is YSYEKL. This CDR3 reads CASSQRTGASGNIGTDTQYF. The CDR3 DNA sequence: TGCGCCAGCAGCCAAAGGACAGGCGCTAGCGGGAATATCGGCACAGATACGCAGTATTTT.

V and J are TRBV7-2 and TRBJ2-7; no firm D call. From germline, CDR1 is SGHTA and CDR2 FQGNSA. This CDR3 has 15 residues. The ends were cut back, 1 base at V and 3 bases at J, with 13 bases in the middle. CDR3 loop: CASSLGALLNYEQYF. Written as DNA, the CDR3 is TGTGCCAGCAGCTTAGGGGCGCTACTAAACTACGAGCAGTACTTC.

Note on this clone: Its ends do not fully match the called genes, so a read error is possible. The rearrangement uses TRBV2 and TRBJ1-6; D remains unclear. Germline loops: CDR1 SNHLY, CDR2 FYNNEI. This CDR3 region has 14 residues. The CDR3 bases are TGTGCCAGCATTGAAACCCCCCTGGGGTCACCCCTCCACTTT. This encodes CASIETPLGSPLHF. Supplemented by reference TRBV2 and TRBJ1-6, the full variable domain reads EPEVTQTPSHQVTQMGQEVILRCVPISNHLYFYWYRQILGQKVEFLVSFYNNEISEKSEIFDDQFSVERPDGSNFTLKIRSTKLEDSAMYFCASIETPLGSPLHFGNGTRLTVT.

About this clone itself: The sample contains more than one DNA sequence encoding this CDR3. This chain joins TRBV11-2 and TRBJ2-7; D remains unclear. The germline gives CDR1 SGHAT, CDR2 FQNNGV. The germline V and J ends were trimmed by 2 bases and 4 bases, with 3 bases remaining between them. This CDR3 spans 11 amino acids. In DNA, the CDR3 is TGTGCCAGCAGCTTAAATTACGAGCAGTACTTC. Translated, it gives CASSLNYEQYF.

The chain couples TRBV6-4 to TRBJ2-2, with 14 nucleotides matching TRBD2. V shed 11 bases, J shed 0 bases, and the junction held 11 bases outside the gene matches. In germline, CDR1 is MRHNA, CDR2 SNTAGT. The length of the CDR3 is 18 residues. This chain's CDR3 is CAQQGLAGVQANTGELFF. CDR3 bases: TGTGCCCAACAGGGACTAGCGGGAGTACAGGCGAACACCGGGGAGCTGTTTTTT.

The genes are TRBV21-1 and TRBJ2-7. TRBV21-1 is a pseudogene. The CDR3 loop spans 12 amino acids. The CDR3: CASSKGTYEQYF. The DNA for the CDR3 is TGTGCCAGCAGCAAAGGGACCTACGAGCAGTACTTC.

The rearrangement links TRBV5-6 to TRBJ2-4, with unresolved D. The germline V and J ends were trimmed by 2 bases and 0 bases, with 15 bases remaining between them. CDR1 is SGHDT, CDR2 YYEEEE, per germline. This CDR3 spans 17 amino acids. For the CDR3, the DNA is TGTGCCAGCAGCTTATACCGGAAGAAGCTAGCCAAAAACATTCAGTACTTC. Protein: CASSLYRKKLAKNIQYF.

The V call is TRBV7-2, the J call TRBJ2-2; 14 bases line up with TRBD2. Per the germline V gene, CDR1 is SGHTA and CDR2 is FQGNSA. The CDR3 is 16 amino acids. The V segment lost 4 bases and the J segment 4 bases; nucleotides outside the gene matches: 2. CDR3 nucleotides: TGTGCCAGCAGCTGGACTAGCGGGAGGTCCACCGGGGAGCTGTTTTTT. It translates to CASSWTSGRSTGELFF.

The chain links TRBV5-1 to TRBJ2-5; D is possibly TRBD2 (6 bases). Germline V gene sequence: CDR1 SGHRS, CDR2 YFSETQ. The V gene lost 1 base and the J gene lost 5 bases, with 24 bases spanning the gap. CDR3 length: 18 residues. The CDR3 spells CASSLTPPLDTSKETQYF. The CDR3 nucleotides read TGCGCCAGCAGCTTGACCCCCCCACTAGATACTAGCAAGGAGACCCAGTACTTC. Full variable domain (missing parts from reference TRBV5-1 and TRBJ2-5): KAGVTQTPRYLIKTRGQQVTLSCSPISGHRSVSWYQQTPGQGLQFLFEYFSETQRNKGNFPGRFSGRQFSNSRSEMNVSTLELGDSALYLCASSLTPPLDTSKETQYFGPGTRLLVL.

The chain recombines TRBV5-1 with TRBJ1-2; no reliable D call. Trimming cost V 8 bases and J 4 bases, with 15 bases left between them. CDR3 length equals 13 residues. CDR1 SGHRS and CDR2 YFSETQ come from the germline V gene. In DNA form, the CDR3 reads TGCGCCAGGGATGAAGGGTCACTCTATGGCTACACCTTC. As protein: CARDEGSLYGYTF.

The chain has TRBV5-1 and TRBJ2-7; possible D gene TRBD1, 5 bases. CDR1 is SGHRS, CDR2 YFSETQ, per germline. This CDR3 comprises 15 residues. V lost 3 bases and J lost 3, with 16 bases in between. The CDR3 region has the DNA TGCGCCAGCAGCTCGTCTGGCAGGGATGGCTACGAGCAGTACTTC. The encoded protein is CASSSSGRDGYEQYF. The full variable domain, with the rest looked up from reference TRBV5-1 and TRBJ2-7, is KAGVTQTPRYLIKTRGQQVTLSCSPISGHRSVSWYQQTPGQGLQFLFEYFSETQRNKGNFPGRFSGRQFSNSRSEMNVSTLELGDSALYLCASSSSGRDGYEQYFGPGTRLTVT.

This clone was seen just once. Written as DNA, the CDR3 is TGTGCCAGCAGCTTGGTAGCGGGAGGGCCATACAATGAGCAGTTCTTC. This sequence encodes CASSLVAGGPYNEQFF. The V gene is TRBV5-5, the J gene TRBJ2-1, with 11 bases fitting TRBD2. Trimming at V came to 0 bases and at J to 4 bases, leaving 3 bases not matched to a gene. The CDR3 runs 16 residues. The V gene's germline CDR1 is SGHKS and CDR2 YYEKEE (reference sequence).

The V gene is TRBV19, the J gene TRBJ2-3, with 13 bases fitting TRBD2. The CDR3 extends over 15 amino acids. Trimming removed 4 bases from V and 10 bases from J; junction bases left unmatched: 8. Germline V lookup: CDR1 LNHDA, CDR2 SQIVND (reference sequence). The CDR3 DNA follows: TGTGCCAGTAGTAAGTCCGGGACTAGCGGGACCGCGCAGTATTTT. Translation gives CASSKSGTSGTAQYF.